This entry lists 8 T cell receptor beta chains sequenced from one sample in a study of T-cell memory formation after mild COVID-19. Using its own MiXCR run on the 5' RACE reads, TCRdb lists one record per CDR3 protein. The data contain 100,000 to 140,000 distinct CDR3 sequences, approximately 15% of them singletons. Sample: PBMCs or a T cell subset sorted from them (not recorded which). Source of these receptors: a man aged 18 to 30 who had mild COVID-19 (a few samples of this study predate the infection). Cell type and time point are not known.

J is TRBJ2-7 and V is TRBV7-8; the D is unclear. Per germline, CDR1 SGHVS and CDR2 FQNEAQ. The germline V and J ends were trimmed by 1 base and 5 bases, with 3 bases remaining between them. There are 11 residues in the CDR3. CDR3 region: CASSLEDEQYF. CDR3 in DNA: TGTGCCAGCAGCTTAGAAGACGAGCAGTACTTC.

The chain is built from TRBV6-1 and TRBJ2-7; D remains unclear. Deletions cut 6 bases from V and 3 bases from J, with 12 bases between. Per the germline V gene, CDR1 is MNHNS and CDR2 is SASEGT. CDR3 size: 13 residues. The CDR3 sequence is CASSLLEIYEQYV. The CDR3 nucleotides read TGTGCCAGCAGCCTGCTTGAAATCTACGAGCAGTACGTC.

V is TRBV7-3 and J is TRBJ2-1; D may be TRBD1 or TRBD2 (5 bases each). V was cut by 3 bases and J by 8 bases, with 20 bases left in between. The CDR3 consists of 16 residues. Germline values: CDR1 SGHTA, CDR2 FQGTGA. The CDR3 reads CASSFDGTSLEDEQFF. The CDR3 bases are TGTGCCAGCAGCTTCGACGGGACGTCCCTAGAGGATGAGCAGTTCTTC.

This clonotype came up a few times. The V gene is TRBV7-9, the J gene TRBJ2-7; the D is unclear. Germline CDR1 SEHNR, CDR2 FQNEAQ (reference sequence). V dropped 2 bases and J dropped 3 bases, with 8 bases sitting between them. The CDR3 is made up of 13 amino acids. The CDR3: CASSLSFLYEQYF. The CDR3 DNA follows: TGTGCCAGCAGCTTAAGCTTCCTCTACGAGCAGTACTTC.

The chain employs TRBV29-1 and TRBJ2-4; 8 nucleotides match TRBD1. Germline values: CDR1 SQVTM, CDR2 ANQGSEA. The junction had 4 bases not matched to a gene; V was cut back by 2 bases and J by 4 bases. The CDR3 runs 14 residues. The CDR3 protein is CSVEQRQGKNIQYF. The CDR3 nucleotides are TGCAGCGTTGAACAACGACAGGGGAAAAACATTCAGTACTTC.

The chain employs TRBV19 and TRBJ1-1, with 7 bases lining up with TRBD1. Germline CDR1 reads LNHDA; CDR2 reads SQIVND (reference sequence). This CDR3 is built from 12 residues. The V and J ends lost 5 bases and 4 bases, in that order; junction bases with no gene match: 1. The CDR3 DNA sequence: TGTGCCAGTAGTTCAGGGGGCACTGAAGCTTTCTTT. It encodes CASSSGGTEAFF.

This chain joins TRBV24-1 and TRBJ2-1, with TRBD2 identical over 9 bases. The germline V gene encodes CDR1 KGHDR and CDR2 SFDVKD. The CDR3 runs to 16 residues. The V segment lost 5 bases and the J segment 6 bases; nucleotides outside the gene matches: 10. The CDR3 DNA reads as TGTGCCACCAGTGTGAGGCTAGCGGGATATGGCAATGAGCAGTTCTTC. Amino acids: CATSVRLAGYGNEQFF.

The chain couples TRBV27 to TRBJ2-1; maybe TRBD1 (5 bases). CDR1 and CDR2 from the germline V gene are MNHEY and SMNVEV (reference sequence). The CDR3 consists of 14 residues. The V and J ends lost 4 bases and 9 bases respectively, with 16 bases between them. CDR3 loop: CASSYRQPPREQFF. DNA for the CDR3: TGTGCCAGCAGTTACCGACAGCCGCCTCGTGAGCAGTTCTTC.